Described below is a single TCR beta chain sequence and its context. This sample is part of a study of blood T cell repertoires in COVID-19. V lost 5 bases to trimming and J lost 2 bases, with 13 bases between them. The CDR3 has 16 amino acids. From germline, CDR1 is LNHDA and CDR2 SQIVND (reference sequence). TCRdb keeps only in-frame clones here, not all; method: immunoSEQ multiplex PCR. The sample has some 95,000 clones; 86% are singletons. The TCR sequence derives from an elderly man with active or convalescent COVID-19. The chain employs TRBV19 and TRBJ1-6; no clear D. The sample taken for sequencing was peripheral blood. In DNA form, the CDR3 reads TGTGCCAGTAGTTCCCAGCCGGCGGCCTATAATTCACCCCTCCACTTT. It codes for CASSSQPAAYNSPLHF.